A selection of T cell receptor beta chains follows, all from one sample in a study of response to subunit inactivated influenza vaccine. TCRdb processed the RT-PCR reads anew with MiXCR; each CDR3 protein has one entry. This sample carries approximately 530,000 distinct CDR3 sequences, around 8% of them seen once, and the ten largest clones take 13%. This sample comprised PBMCs from blood, obtained approximately 25 months after vaccination. Receptors were obtained from a man between 50 and 69 years old who received an inactivated influenza vaccine. Both conserved end residues are part of each CDR3. Fields, in order: clone size, V gene, J gene, D gene, CDR3 protein, CDR3 DNA. A D gene is named only where the DNA matches it firmly. Size values are once, few and many counts, or a class for expanded clones, and some rows have none.

>-|TRBV2|TRBJ1-1|TRBD1
CASSVWGQGEAFF
TGTGCCAGCAGTGTATGGGGACAGGGTGAAGCTTTCTTT
>few|TRBV5-1|TRBJ2-2|TRBD2
CASSYGGINTGELFF
TGCGCCAGCAGCTACGGGGGGATAAACACCGGGGAGCTGTTTTTT
>few|TRBV7-2|TRBJ2-5|TRBD2
CASSFTSGGTGETQYF
TGTGCCAGCAGCTTTACTAGCGGGGGGACCGGTGAGACCCAGTACTTC
>-|TRBV5-6|TRBJ1-2|-
CASSLFRDPNYGYTF
TGTGCCAGCAGCTTGTTTCGGGACCCAAACTATGGCTACACCTTC
>few|TRBV29-1|TRBJ2-1|-
CSVAGHEQFF
TGCAGCGTTGCCGGGCATGAGCAGTTCTTC
>-|TRBV6-1|TRBJ1-2|-
CASRTLGGGNYGYTF
TGTGCCAGCAGGACCCTGGGAGGGGGGAACTATGGCTACACCTTC
>many|TRBV7-2|TRBJ2-5|-
CASSLNAGKETQYF
TGTGCCAGCAGCTTAAACGCGGGAAAAGAGACCCAGTACTTC
>few|TRBV28|TRBJ2-5|TRBD2
CASSLWLSGRAELIQETQYF
TGTGCCAGCAGTTTATGGCTTAGCGGGAGGGCCGAATTAATCCAAGAGACCCAGTACTTC
>many|TRBV5-1|TRBJ2-1|TRBD2
CASSSGTSGGLPFF
TGCGCCAGCAGCTCTGGGACTAGCGGGGGGCTCCCGTTCTTC
>few|TRBV24-1|TRBJ2-3|-
CATSDFPADSTDTQYF
TGTGCCACCAGTGATTTCCCAGCGGATTCAACAGATACGCAGTATTTT
>few|TRBV11-2|TRBJ1-1|-
CASSNNRYTEAFF
TGTGCCAGCAGCAACAACAGATACACTGAAGCTTTCTTT
>many|TRBV29-1|TRBJ1-1|-
CSTRRGGLGVNTEAFF
TGCAGCACCCGACGGGGGGGGCTAGGGGTGAACACTGAAGCTTTCTTT
>-|TRBV20-1|TRBJ2-4|TRBD1
CSATTLRGTGVGLAKNIQYF
TGCAGTGCCACCACCTTACGCGGGACAGGGGTTGGGTTGGCCAAAAACATTCAGTACTTC
>many|TRBV5-1|TRBJ2-7|-
CASSLTGAEEQYF
TGCGCCAGCAGCTTGACAGGAGCGGAGGAGCAGTACTTC
>-|TRBV7-8|TRBJ2-3|-
CASSSSDGLSTDTQYF
TGTGCCAGCAGCTCATCGGACGGATTAAGCACAGATACGCAGTATTTT
>many|TRBV20-1|TRBJ2-7|-
CSARDTMGSPQYF
TGCAGTGCTAGAGATACGATGGGGTCCCCTCAGTACTTC
>-|TRBV20-1|TRBJ2-1|-
CSAQERQVYNEQFF
TGCAGTGCGCAGGAACGACAGGTCTACAATGAGCAGTTCTTC
>few|TRBV5-1|TRBJ1-1|-
CASSLTGMGTEAFF
TGCGCCAGCAGCTTGACTGGGATGGGCACTGAAGCTTTCTTT
>many|TRBV5-1|TRBJ2-5|-
CASSLGQGRGETQYF
TGCGCCAGCAGCTTGGGCCAGGGGCGGGGAGAGACCCAGTACTTC
>-|TRBV6-5|TRBJ1-1|-
CASSYGLTNTEAFF
TGTGCCAGCAGTTACGGTCTCACGAACACTGAGGCTTTCTTT
>few|TRBV9|TRBJ2-2|-
CASSVGGAERLNTGELFF
TGTGCCAGCAGCGTAGGAGGTGCGGAAAGGTTAAACACCGGGGAGCTGTTTTTT
>few|TRBV20-1|TRBJ1-2|-
CSARAGGSAYGYTF
TGCAGTGCTAGAGCTGGAGGTTCCGCATATGGCTACACCTTC
>few|TRBV12-3/TRBV12-4|TRBJ1-1|-
CASTRDPSIEAFF
TGTGCCAGCACTAGGGACCCATCGATTGAAGCTTTCTTT
>many|TRBV15|TRBJ2-3|-
CATSRVVLDTQYF
TGTGCCACCAGCAGAGTCGTCTTGGATACGCAGTATTTT
>-|TRBV12-3/TRBV12-4|TRBJ1-4|-
CASRTTTNEKLFF
TGTGCCAGCAGGACGACAACTAATGAAAAACTGTTTTTT
>-|TRBV20-1|TRBJ2-1|-
CSASEGSYNEQFF
TGCAGTGCTAGCGAGGGCTCCTACAATGAGCAGTTCTTC
>few|TRBV5-1|TRBJ2-1|TRBD2
CASSLSRGSGGEQFF
TGCGCCAGCAGCTTGTCTCGCGGGAGCGGAGGTGAGCAGTTCTTC
>-|TRBV15|TRBJ1-5|-
CATLRRDGSNQPQHF
TGTGCCACCCTGCGCAGGGATGGTAGCAATCAGCCCCAGCATTTT
>-|TRBV5-6|TRBJ2-7|-
CASSTRRGSYEQYF
TGTGCCAGCAGCACCCGGCGGGGCAGCTACGAGCAGTACTTC
>many|TRBV6-2/TRBV6-3|TRBJ2-5|TRBD2
CASSRLAGEETQYF
TGTGCCAGCAGTCGACTAGCGGGAGAGGAGACCCAGTACTTC
>-|TRBV6-5|TRBJ2-7|TRBD2
CASSLPGLATYEQYF
TGTGCCAGCAGTTTGCCGGGACTAGCGACCTACGAGCAGTACTTC
>few|TRBV12-3/TRBV12-4|TRBJ1-6|TRBD1
CASSLMTGRGNSPLHF
TGTGCCAGCAGTTTAATGACAGGGCGGGGTAATTCACCCCTCCACTTT
>few|TRBV12-3/TRBV12-4|TRBJ2-7|TRBD2
CASSLSGGPKDYYEQYF
TGTGCCAGCAGTTTATCGGGAGGGCCGAAGGATTACTACGAGCAGTACTTC
>few|TRBV5-4|TRBJ2-4|-
CASSYMTRENIQYF
TGTGCCAGCAGCTATATGACCAGGGAAAACATTCAGTACTTC
>many|TRBV5-1|TRBJ1-6|TRBD1
CASSLSPGTDDSPLHF
TGCGCCAGCAGCTTGTCCCCCGGGACAGATGATTCACCCCTCCACTTT
>few|TRBV11-2|TRBJ2-7|TRBD1
CASSIWDRPSYEQYF
TGTGCCAGCAGCATCTGGGACAGGCCCTCCTACGAGCAGTACTTC
>many|TRBV7-2|TRBJ2-1|TRBD2
CASSLQGLAGSSEQFF
TGTGCCAGCAGCTTACAGGGGTTAGCGGGGTCCAGTGAGCAGTTCTTC
>many|TRBV27|TRBJ1-5|-
CASSSRNQPQHF
TGTGCCAGCAGTTCCCGCAATCAGCCCCAGCATTTT
>many|TRBV20-1|TRBJ2-7|-
CSAKDGSYEQYF
TGCAGTGCTAAAGACGGTTCCTACGAGCAGTACTTC
>-|TRBV11-2|TRBJ2-5|-
CASSPSRAETQYF
TGTGCCAGCAGCCCCTCAAGGGCAGAGACCCAGTACTTC
>few|TRBV7-7|TRBJ2-7|-
CASSSWGSYEQYF
TGTGCCAGCAGCTCATGGGGGTCCTACGAGCAGTACTTC
>-|TRBV20-1|TRBJ1-2|TRBD1
CSARHPGQGDYGYTF
TGCAGTGCTAGGCACCCGGGACAGGGGGACTATGGCTACACCTTC